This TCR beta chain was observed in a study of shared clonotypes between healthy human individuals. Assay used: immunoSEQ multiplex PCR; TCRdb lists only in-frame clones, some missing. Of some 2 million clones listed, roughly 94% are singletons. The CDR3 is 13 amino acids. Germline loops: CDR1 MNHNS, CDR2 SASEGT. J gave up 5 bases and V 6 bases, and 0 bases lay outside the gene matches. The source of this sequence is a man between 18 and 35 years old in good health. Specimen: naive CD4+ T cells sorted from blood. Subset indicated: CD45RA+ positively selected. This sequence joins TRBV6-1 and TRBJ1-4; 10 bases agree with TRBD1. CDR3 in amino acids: CASRGQGNEKLFF. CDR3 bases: TGTGCCAGCAGGGGACAGGGGAATGAAAAACTGTTTTTT.